The 29 T cell receptor beta chains listed next were all sequenced from one sample in a study of OX40 agonist ivuxolimab in advanced cancers. The protocol was immunoSEQ multiplex PCR, while the TCRdb copy is restricted to in-frame clones and leaves out a portion. Among under 70,000 clones, 86% were seen once, and the ten largest hold 1.1%. Here the sequenced sample was CD4+ or CD8+ T cells sorted from blood, taken in a trial of the OX40 agonist ivuxolimab. Every receptor here comes from an adult with an advanced solid tumor such as melanoma, head and neck, liver or kidney cancer.

The rearrangement links TRBV9 to TRBJ2-7, with TRBD1 matching 7 bases. The V and J ends lost 0 bases and 0 bases, in that order; junction bases with no gene match: 3. This CDR3 has 15 residues. Germline values: CDR1 SGDLS, CDR2 YYNGEE. CDR3: CASSVGQGASYEQYF. CDR3 sequence (DNA): TGTGCCAGCAGCGTAGGACAGGGAGCCTCCTACGAGCAGTACTTC.

The chain links TRBV7-2 to TRBJ1-2; 7 bases match TRBD1. Germline CDR1 and CDR2: SGHTA and FQGNSA. Trimming at V came to 8 bases and at J to 4 bases, leaving 4 bases not matched to a gene. The length of the CDR3 is 12 residues. For the CDR3, the DNA is TGTGCCAGCGGTGGGACAGCCTATGGCTACACCTTC. Residues: CASGGTAYGYTF. Full variable domain (remainder filled in from reference TRBV7-2 and TRBJ1-2): GAGVSQSPSNKVTEKGKDVELRCDPISGHTALYWYRQSLGQGLEFLIYFQGNSAPDKSGLPSDRFSAERTGGSVSTLTIQRTQQEDSAVYLCASGGTAYGYTFGSGTRLTVV.

The chain combines TRBV5-1 with TRBJ2-1; D is ambiguous. The V gene's germline CDR1 is SGHRS and CDR2 YFSETQ. This CDR3 has 14 residues. V gave up 1 base and J gave up 9 bases, with 14 bases separating them. The CDR3 sequence: CASSLNLDGGEQFF. CDR3 coding DNA: TGCGCCAGCAGCTTGAATCTAGACGGCGGTGAGCAGTTCTTC.

This rearrangement joins TRBV10-1 to TRBJ1-3; 7 bases agree with TRBD1. V trimming: 0 bases; J trimming: 0 bases; junction bases outside the gene matches: 2. The CDR3 contains 16 residues. Per the germline V gene, CDR1 is WNHNN and CDR2 is SYGVQD (reference sequence). The CDR3 protein is CASSESTGISGNTIYF. As DNA, the CDR3 is TGCGCCAGCAGTGAGTCGACAGGGATCTCTGGAAACACCATATATTTT.

The chain employs TRBV7-3 and TRBJ2-1; 9 nucleotides match TRBD2. The CDR3 consists of 16 residues. Losses at the gene ends were 4 bases for V and 4 bases for J; bases not matched to a gene: 8. CDR1 and CDR2 (germline): SGHTA, FQGTGA. The CDR3 nucleotides read TGTGCCAGCAGCTCACACCTAGCGGGGACTTACAATGAGCAGTTCTTC. Translation gives CASSSHLAGTYNEQFF.

The chain joins TRBV6-5 to TRBJ2-1, with D tentatively TRBD2 (5 bases). V lost 5 bases to trimming and J lost 7 bases, with 18 bases between them. The CDR3 length is 15 residues. The germline V gene encodes CDR1 MNHEY and CDR2 SVGAGI. CDR3 in amino acids: CASSPAAGVLNEQFF. CDR3 nucleotide sequence: TGTGCCAGCAGTCCGGCGGCGGGTGTCCTTAATGAGCAGTTCTTC.

CDR3 DNA sequence: TGTGCCAGCAGCCCAGGGGGGGGCGGATATGAGCAGTTCTTC. It translates to CASSPGGGGYEQFF. V and J are TRBV7-9 and TRBJ2-1; possibly TRBD1 or TRBD2 for D (7 bases each). Trimming shortened V by 5 bases and J by 8 bases, and 16 bases separated the two germline ends. The CDR3 spans 14 residues. Germline V CDR1 and CDR2: SEHNR, FQNEAQ (reference sequence).

V usage is TRBV11-2 and J usage is TRBJ2-1, with 8 positions matching TRBD2. The germline V gene has CDR1 SGHAT and CDR2 FQNNGV. V lost 0 bases to trimming and J lost 11 bases; unmatched junction nucleotides: 9. CDR3 length: 15 amino acids. The CDR3 nucleotides are TGTGCCAGCAGCTTAGATACGGGGGGGCCTGGGAAGCAGTTCTTC. The encoded protein is CASSLDTGGPGKQFF.

This clone was found a few times. This rearrangement joins TRBV4-2 to TRBJ1-5, with 8 bases that match TRBD1. CDR3 length equals 14 residues. The germline V gene has CDR1 LGHNA and CDR2 YNFKEQ. Unmatched junction bases numbered 2, after V lost 0 bases and J lost 7 bases. The CDR3 coding sequence is TGTGCCAGCAGCCAAGAGACAGGGGCCCAGCCCCAGCATTTT. It specifies CASSQETGAQPQHF.

The rearrangement uses TRBV4-2 and TRBJ1-2; 7 bases are shared with TRBD1. Germline values: CDR1 LGHNA, CDR2 YNFKEQ. The CDR3 spans 15 residues. The trim removed 4 bases at V and 3 bases at J, leaving 8 bases unmatched. Here the CDR3 reads CASSRGQVGDYGYTF. For the CDR3, the DNA is TGTGCCAGCAGCCGCGGACAGGTAGGGGACTATGGCTACACCTTC.

This chain links TRBV7-2 with TRBJ1-4; 9 bases line up with TRBD1. In germline, CDR1 is SGHTA, CDR2 FQGNSA. CDR3 size: 14 residues. V shed 1 base, J shed 8 bases, and the junction held 2 bases outside the gene matches. The CDR3 here is CASSLVGQGEKLFF. CDR3 DNA: TGTGCCAGCAGCTTAGTTGGACAGGGGGAAAAACTGTTTTTT.

V and J are TRBV7-9 and TRBJ2-2, with D hard to call. Trimming pared 2 bases from V and 0 bases from J, leaving 13 bases between. The CDR3 loop spans 17 amino acids. The germline gives CDR1 SEHNR, CDR2 FQNEAQ (reference sequence). CDR3 sequence reads: CASSLNRLASNTGELFF. CDR3 coding DNA: TGTGCCAGCAGCTTAAATAGATTAGCCTCGAACACCGGGGAGCTGTTTTTT.

The chain joins TRBV7-2 to TRBJ1-3, with D perhaps matching TRBD1 (6 bases). Germline V gives CDR1 SGHTA, CDR2 FQGNSA. The CDR3 is 19 amino acids. The V gene lost 3 bases and the J gene lost 0 bases, with 21 bases spanning the gap. The CDR3 DNA is TGTGCCAGCAGCTTGATGGGAACCGGGACAAGTTACTCTGGAAACACCATATATTTT. As protein: CASSLMGTGTSYSGNTIYF. Supplemented by reference TRBV7-2 and TRBJ1-3, the full variable domain reads GAGVSQSPSNKVTEKGKDVELRCDPISGHTALYWYRQSLGQGLEFLIYFQGNSAPDKSGLPSDRFSAERTGGSVSTLTIQRTQQEDSAVYLCASSLMGTGTSYSGNTIYFGEGSWLTVV.

The chain links TRBV28 to TRBJ2-7; D gene ambiguous. Trimming took 3 bases from V and 4 from J, leaving 10 bases between them. This CDR3 has 13 residues. Germline V gene data show CDR1 as MDHEN and CDR2 as SYDVKM. CDR3 amino acids: CASSLNVIYEQYF. The CDR3 DNA follows: TGTGCCAGCAGTTTGAATGTCATTTACGAGCAGTACTTC. The variable domain in full, with the rest retrieved from reference TRBV28 and TRBJ2-7, is DVKVTQSSRYLVKRTGEKVFLECVQDMDHENMFWYRQDPGLGLRLIYFSYDVKMKEKGDIPEGYSVSREKKERFSLILESASTNQTSMYLCASSLNVIYEQYFGPGTRLTVT.

The chain has TRBV7-2 and TRBJ2-7; 13 nucleotides align to TRBD2. V shed 4 bases, J shed 5 bases, and the junction held 8 bases outside the gene matches. The CDR3 runs 16 residues. The germline V gene encodes CDR1 SGHTA and CDR2 FQGNSA. The CDR3 region has the DNA TGTGCCAGCAGCTCAAGCAGACTAGCGGGAGGCCACGAGCAGTACTTC. This encodes CASSSSRLAGGHEQYF.

This clone occurred a few times. CDR3 region: CASSSDRGDQPQHF. In nucleotides, the CDR3 is TGCGCCAGCAGTTCCGACAGGGGCGATCAGCCCCAGCATTTT. J is TRBJ1-5 and V is TRBV10-2; 8 nucleotides align to TRBD1. The V gene's germline CDR1 is WSHSY and CDR2 SAAADI. V shed 5 bases, J shed 5 bases, and the junction held 5 bases outside the gene matches. The CDR3 covers 14 residues.

The gene calls are TRBV4-3 and TRBJ2-3, with 7 bases fitting TRBD1. Germline V CDR1 and CDR2: LGHNA, YSLEER. Trimming removed 0 bases from V and 0 bases from J; junction bases left unmatched: 21. The length of the CDR3 is 22 residues. DNA of the CDR3: TGCGCCAGCAGCCAAGATCGAATTACTTGGGACAGCCTGCTGGCCAGCACAGATACGCAGTATTTT. Translation: CASSQDRITWDSLLASTDTQYF.

This chain joins TRBV7-8 and TRBJ2-7; D is unresolved. Trimming shortened V by 5 bases and J by 2 bases, and 13 bases separated the two germline ends. Germline assignment: CDR1 SGHVS and CDR2 FQNEAQ. This CDR3 is 14 amino acids long. CDR3 protein: CASSPGRLTYEQYF. The DNA for the CDR3 is TGTGCCAGCAGCCCCGGCAGGCTAACCTACGAGCAGTACTTC.

This chain joins TRBV9 and TRBJ1-4; 7 bases line up with TRBD1. The germline CDR1 and CDR2 sequences are SGDLS and YYNGEE. This CDR3 contains 14 residues. The J segment lost 8 bases and the V segment lost 2 bases, leaving 6 bases of the junction unmatched. The CDR3 spells CASSVSTGREKLFF. DNA of the CDR3: TGTGCCAGCAGCGTCTCGACAGGGCGGGAAAAACTGTTTTTT.

The rearrangement links TRBV20-1 to TRBJ2-5; D gene ambiguous. The DNA end is more similar to TRBJ2-7, so the J call may be wrong. Per the germline V gene, CDR1 is DFQATT and CDR2 is SNEGSKA (reference sequence). The CDR3 has 10 amino acids. The CDR3 loop is CSAWSREQYF. CDR3 nucleotide sequence: TGCAGTGCTTGGAGCCGCGAGCAGTACTTC.

This chain links TRBV25-1 with TRBJ1-2, with unresolved D. Germline V gives CDR1 MGHDK, CDR2 SYGVNS. The CDR3 is 13 residues long. The V gene lost 3 bases and the J gene lost 8 bases, with 13 bases spanning the gap. The CDR3 nucleotides are TGTGCCAGCAGTGACACCCGATTTGAGGGCTACACCTTC. It specifies CASSDTRFEGYTF.

This CDR3 is CATGQTAYEQYF. The CDR3, as DNA: TGTGCCACGGGACAGACTGCCTACGAGCAGTACTTC. The rearrangement links TRBV6-5 to TRBJ2-7, with 7 nucleotides matching TRBD1. V gave up 10 bases and J gave up 2 bases; unmatched junction bases: 5. The CDR3 has 12 amino acids. Germline V gene lookup returns CDR1 MNHEY and CDR2 SVGAGI.

This chain uses TRBV12-1 with TRBJ1-2; the table's D gene call, TRBD1, was not cross checked with the DNA. TRBV12-1 is given as a pseudogene. The CDR3 spans 14 residues. The CDR3 loop is CASSYYRGGYGYTF. Written as DNA, the CDR3 is TGTGCCAGCAGCTACTACAGGGGCGGCTATGGCTACACCTTC.

V is TRBV5-4 and J is TRBJ2-7; 7 bases are shared with TRBD1. The germline CDR1 and CDR2 sequences are SGHNT and YYREEE (reference sequence). The CDR3 contains 12 residues. V lost 4 bases and J lost 3; bases outside the gene matches: 1. The CDR3 DNA follows: TGTGCCAGCAGCCGGGACAGCTACGAGCAGTACTTC. It yields the protein CASSRDSYEQYF.

The J gene is TRBJ1-1, the V gene TRBV11-2; 9 positions match TRBD1. This CDR3 has 14 amino acids. The V and J ends lost 5 bases and 2 bases, in that order; junction bases with no gene match: 3. CDR1 and CDR2 from the germline V gene are SGHAT and FQNNGV. CDR3 region: CASSLTGGNTEAFF. CDR3 DNA sequence: TGTGCCAGCAGCCTTACAGGGGGCAACACTGAAGCTTTCTTT.

This chain connects TRBV29-1 to TRBJ2-7; D tentatively fits TRBD1 or TRBD2 (5 bases each). This CDR3 has 14 amino acids. V was shortened by 4 bases and J by 2 bases, with 15 bases between the two germline ends. Germline values: CDR1 SQVTM, CDR2 ANQGSEA. DNA for the CDR3: TGCAGCGTTGGTCCCGGGGCAGGGCCCTACGAGCAGTACTTC. This sequence encodes CSVGPGAGPYEQYF.

The chain combines TRBV7-8 with TRBJ2-1; TRBD2 aligns across 10 bases. Germline trimming cut 2 bases from V and 1 base from J; bases unmatched to any gene: 5. CDR1 and CDR2 (germline): SGHVS, FQNEAQ. The CDR3 covers 17 residues. The CDR3 here is CASSLLVTSGSYNEQFF. CDR3 nucleotides: TGTGCCAGCAGCTTACTAGTGACTAGCGGGTCCTACAATGAGCAGTTCTTC.

The chain uses TRBV29-1 and TRBJ2-2; TRBD1 agrees at 9 bases. V was clipped by 6 bases and J by 7 bases; unmatched bases: 6. The germline CDR1 and CDR2 sequences are SQVTM and ANQGSEA. The length of the CDR3 is 13 residues. CDR3 loop: CSVTGTGIGELFF. DNA of the CDR3: TGCAGCGTGACCGGGACAGGGATCGGGGAGCTGTTTTTT.

The chain is built from TRBV7-7 and TRBJ2-5, with D possibly being TRBD1 or TRBD2 (5 bases each). Trimming left V 4 bases short and J 4 bases short, with 10 bases between. Germline CDR1 and CDR2: SSHAT and FNYEAQ (reference sequence). This CDR3 has 13 amino acids. CDR3 in amino acids: CASSSGPLETQYF. CDR3 coding DNA: TGTGCCAGCAGCTCGGGACCCCTAGAGACCCAGTACTTC.